The 6 T cell receptor beta chains listed next were all sequenced from one sample in a study of cytomegalovirus exposure and HLA in healthy donors. TCRdb's copy holds only in-frame clones and misses some; the assay was immunoSEQ multiplex PCR. The sample records 95,000 to 150,000 clones, approximately 90% being singletons. Sample: PBMCs. The receptor set was obtained from a woman between 18 and 30 years old in good health and CMV-seronegative.

This CDR3 is CASSVRAGGTDTQYF. The CDR3 nucleotides are TGTGCCAGCAGCGTGCGGGCGGGGGGCACAGATACGCAGTATTTT. The chain has TRBV7-9 and TRBJ2-3, with TRBD2 matching over 7 bases. Germline assignment: CDR1 SEHNR and CDR2 FQNEAQ (reference sequence). The CDR3 extends over 15 amino acids. The V gene end was trimmed by 5 bases and the J gene end by 1 base; junction bases not matched to a gene: 6.

The rearrangement joins TRBV6-5 to TRBJ2-1, with D perhaps TRBD1 (6 bases). Looked up from germline, CDR1 is MNHEY and CDR2 is SVGAGI. Trimming took 8 bases from V and 7 from J, leaving 15 bases between them. CDR3 length equals 13 residues. The CDR3 bases are TGTGCCAGCTTGAAGGACAGCTGGAATGAGCAGTTCTTC. This sequence encodes CASLKDSWNEQFF.

The chain recombines TRBV5-5 with TRBJ1-5, with 11 bases identical to TRBD1. Trimming removed 4 bases from V and 6 bases from J; junction bases left unmatched: 6. The germline gives CDR1 SGHKS, CDR2 YYEKEE (reference sequence). This CDR3 has 15 amino acids. In nucleotides, the CDR3 is TGTGCCAGCAGCCTAAGGACAGGGGGCGGTCAGCCCCAGCATTTT. Translation gives CASSLRTGGGQPQHF. The complete variable domain, with remaining parts taken from reference TRBV5-5 and TRBJ1-5, reads DAGVTQSPTHLIKTRGQQVTLRCSPISGHKSVSWYQQVLGQGPQFIFQYYEKEERGRGNFPDRFSARQFPNYSSELNVNALLLGDSALYLCASSLRTGGGQPQHFGDGTRLSIL.

V and J are TRBV28 and TRBJ2-1; 13 bases fit TRBD2. J gave up 4 bases and V 8 bases, and 5 bases lay outside the gene matches. Germline CDR1 and CDR2: MDHEN and SYDVKM. The CDR3 covers 15 residues. CDR3 sequence: CASRELAGGYNEQFF. CDR3 coding DNA: TGTGCCAGCCGGGAACTAGCGGGAGGGTACAATGAGCAGTTCTTC.

The V and J genes are TRBV18 and TRBJ1-2; TRBD1 is a possible D gene (5 bases). CDR1 KGHSH and CDR2 LQKENI come from the germline V gene. The CDR3 covers 13 residues. V lost 3 bases and J lost 0, with 5 bases in between. The CDR3 loop is CASSPTANYGYTF. CDR3 coding DNA: TGTGCCAGCTCACCGACAGCTAACTATGGCTACACCTTC.

The chain's CDR3 is CASSYLGGYTF. In DNA form, the CDR3 reads TGTGCCAGCAGTTATCTAGGCGGCTACACCTTC. The J gene is TRBJ1-2, the V gene TRBV6-1; D unresolved. There are 11 residues in the CDR3. Trimming shortened V by 5 bases and J by 8 bases, and 9 bases separated the two germline ends. Germline V gives CDR1 MNHNS, CDR2 SASEGT.